Presented here are 26 T cell receptor beta chains from one specimen sequenced in a study of shared clonotypes between healthy human individuals. Method: immunoSEQ multiplex PCR; TCRdb's copy keeps in-frame clones and lacks some. The data show some 240,000 clones, 65% seen once. What was sequenced was memory CD4+ T cells sorted from blood. Subset meaning: CD45RA-negative fraction. Receptor source: a man in his thirties or forties in good health.

This clone was counted only a few times. This chain uses TRBV5-6 with TRBJ2-7, with 7 nucleotides matching TRBD2. This CDR3 comprises 15 residues. Germline V gene sequence: CDR1 SGHDT, CDR2 YYEEEE. Trimming took 3 bases from V and 1 from J; bases not matched to a gene: 7. CDR3 residues: CASSSWGGRSYEQYF. Here the CDR3 DNA reads TGTGCCAGCAGCTCGTGGGGCGGGAGATCCTACGAGCAGTACTTC.

V is TRBV9 and J is TRBJ1-1, with D perhaps matching TRBD1 (5 bases). The CDR3 spans 14 residues. Germline CDR1 is SGDLS and CDR2 is YYNGEE. Trimming pared 0 bases from V and 4 bases from J, leaving 10 bases between. The CDR3 sequence: CASSVESGRTEAFF. CDR3 sequence (DNA): TGTGCCAGCAGCGTAGAATCAGGGCGCACTGAAGCTTTCTTT.

V and J are TRBV10-3 and TRBJ2-7; weak D call: TRBD1 (6 bases). V was cut by 2 bases and J by 8 bases, with 13 bases left in between. CDR1 and CDR2 from the germline V gene are ENHRY and SYGVKD. The CDR3 spans 13 residues. The CDR3 sequence is CAISEGTDRKQYF. The CDR3 DNA reads TGTGCCATCAGTGAGGGTACCGACAGGAAGCAGTACTTC.

The chain recombines TRBV5-6 with TRBJ2-3; D assignment may be TRBD1 or TRBD2 (5 bases each). The CDR3 consists of 16 residues. V was trimmed by 2 bases and J by 6 bases, leaving 19 bases between them. Per the germline V gene, CDR1 is SGHDT and CDR2 is YYEEEE. The CDR3 bases are TGTGCCAGCAGCTTTACTCCCCAGGTGGGGGTGGATACGCAGTATTTT. It codes for CASSFTPQVGVDTQYF.

The CDR3, as DNA: TGCAGCGTGGCGCTATCCACAGATACGCAGTATTTT. This sequence encodes CSVALSTDTQYF. V usage is TRBV29-1 and J usage is TRBJ2-3; D call uncertain. The ends were cut back, 6 bases at V and 2 bases at J, with 9 bases in the middle. This CDR3 is 12 amino acids long. CDR1 and CDR2 (germline): SQVTM, ANQGSEA.

The chain has TRBV15 and TRBJ2-5; TRBD2 matches at 10 bases. Unmatched junction bases numbered 6, after V lost 4 bases and J lost 10 bases. The CDR3 runs to 13 residues. The V gene's germline CDR1 is LNHNV and CDR2 YYDKDF (reference sequence). Here the CDR3 reads CATSIASGRFQYF. CDR3 DNA: TGTGCCACCAGCATTGCTAGCGGGAGATTCCAGTACTTC.

The chain couples TRBV7-8 to TRBJ2-1; D gene unclear. The CDR3 totals 12 residues. V was clipped by 5 bases and J by 7 bases, with 9 bases between them. CDR1 and CDR2 (germline): SGHVS, FQNEAQ. This CDR3 is CASSVRTNEQFF. CDR3 nucleotide sequence: TGTGCCAGCAGCGTAAGGACGAATGAGCAGTTCTTC.

J is TRBJ2-1 and V is TRBV7-9, with D possibly TRBD2 on 5 matching bases. V was cut by 3 bases and J by 8 bases, with 14 bases left in between. The CDR3 contains 14 residues. From germline, CDR1 is SEHNR and CDR2 FQNEAQ (reference sequence). CDR3 bases: TGTGCCAGCAGCTTGATGGGGAATAGCGATGAGCAGTTCTTC. It yields the protein CASSLMGNSDEQFF.

This chain uses TRBV15 with TRBJ2-7, with D perhaps TRBD1 (6 bases). The V and J ends lost 1 base and 0 bases respectively, with 10 bases between them. Germline-derived CDR1 and CDR2 are LNHNV and YYDKDF (reference sequence). This CDR3 spans 15 amino acids. The chain's CDR3 is CATSRGQVVSYEQYF. The CDR3 nucleotides are TGTGCCACCAGCAGAGGACAGGTAGTCTCCTACGAGCAGTACTTC.

The chain is built from TRBV18 and TRBJ2-5; 9 bases map to TRBD2. The CDR3 runs to 15 residues. CDR1 KGHSH and CDR2 LQKENI come from the germline V gene. Germline trimming cut 6 bases from V and 1 base from J; bases unmatched to any gene: 6. The CDR3 reads CASSGLAGLQETQYF. The CDR3 region has the DNA TGTGCCAGCTCCGGGCTAGCGGGACTCCAAGAGACCCAGTACTTC.

This clone occurred once. The chain employs TRBV10-3 and TRBJ1-2; 9 bases fit TRBD1. CDR1 ENHRY and CDR2 SYGVKD come from the germline V gene. The CDR3 is made up of 15 amino acids. V was pared by 10 bases and J by 1 base, with 10 bases of the junction left unmatched. CDR3 loop: CATQEGTGLNYGYTF. CDR3 coding DNA: TGTGCCACCCAGGAAGGGACAGGGCTTAACTATGGCTACACCTTC.

The V gene is TRBV20-1, the J gene TRBJ1-4; no firm D call. Germline assignment: CDR1 DFQATT and CDR2 SNEGSKA (reference sequence). V dropped 5 bases and J dropped 4 bases, with 5 bases sitting between them. The CDR3 contains 11 residues. In DNA form, the CDR3 reads TGCAGTGCTTCCAATAATGAAAAACTGTTTTTT. Its translation: CSASNNEKLFF.

The chain couples TRBV11-3 to TRBJ2-3, with D maybe TRBD2 (6 bases). The V gene's germline CDR1 is SGHNT and CDR2 YENEEA. Trimming stripped 1 base from V and 4 bases from J, with 12 bases between. The CDR3 is 15 amino acids. CDR3 sequence reads: CASSLAGESADTQYF. The CDR3 coding sequence is TGTGCCAGCAGCTTAGCGGGAGAGTCGGCAGATACGCAGTATTTT. Full variable domain (rest looked up from reference TRBV11-3 and TRBJ2-3): EAGVVQSPRYKIIEKKQPVAFWCNPISGHNTLYWYLQNLGQGPELLIRYENEEAVDDSQLPKDRFSAERLKGVDSTLKIQPAELGDSAVYLCASSLAGESADTQYFGPGTRLTVL.

The chain joins TRBV5-4 to TRBJ2-3, with 10 positions matching TRBD2. The CDR3 totals 16 residues. J gave up 3 bases and V 0 bases, and 4 bases lay outside the gene matches. Germline V gives CDR1 SGHNT, CDR2 YYREEE (reference sequence). The CDR3, as DNA: TGTGCCAGCAGCTTGGACAGCGGGAGGGCAACAGATACGCAGTATTTT. It yields the protein CASSLDSGRATDTQYF.

V is TRBV6-1 and J is TRBJ1-3; TRBD1 is a possible D gene (6 bases). Germline CDR1 and CDR2: MNHNS and SASEGT. Deletions cut 2 bases from V and 0 bases from J, with 14 bases between. The CDR3 is 17 amino acids. CDR3 region: CASSERRGSASGNTIYF. The CDR3 DNA sequence: TGTGCCAGCAGTGAAAGGAGGGGGTCCGCCTCTGGAAACACCATATATTTT.

The rearrangement joins TRBV20-1 to TRBJ2-7; D tentatively reads TRBD1 or TRBD2 (6 bases each). Germline-derived CDR1 and CDR2 are DFQATT and SNEGSKA (reference sequence). This CDR3 has 11 amino acids. CDR3 in DNA: TGCAGGGTAGGGGGAGGAGAGGAGCAGTACTTC. Translating gives CRVGGGEEQYF.

The V and J genes are TRBV28 and TRBJ2-1; TRBD2 matches at 10 bases. J lost 4 bases, V lost 4 bases, and 4 bases had no gene match. CDR1 is MDHEN, CDR2 SYDVKM, per germline. The CDR3 sequence is 15 residues long. The CDR3 region is CASSSAGGPYNEQFF. The CDR3 DNA reads as TGTGCCAGCAGTTCAGCGGGAGGGCCTTACAATGAGCAGTTCTTC.

The CDR3 is CASSLAGGVGQDTQYF. DNA for the CDR3: TGTGCCAGCAGCTTAGCAGGGGGAGTGGGGCAAGATACGCAGTATTTT. This chain connects TRBV7-2 to TRBJ2-3; a possible D gene is TRBD1 (6 bases). V was cut by 0 bases and J by 5 bases, with 15 bases left in between. The CDR3 consists of 16 residues. Germline CDR1 and CDR2: SGHTA and FQGNSA. The variable domain in full, with the rest retrieved from reference TRBV7-2 and TRBJ2-3, is GAGVSQSPSNKVTEKGKDVELRCDPISGHTALYWYRQSLGQGLEFLIYFQGNSAPDKSGLPSDRFSAERTGGSVSTLTIQRTQQEDSAVYLCASSLAGGVGQDTQYFGPGTRLTVL.

The chain employs TRBV11-3 and TRBJ2-2; D gene uncertain. Germline V gives CDR1 SGHNT, CDR2 YENEEA. The CDR3 extends over 13 amino acids. The V end was cut by 5 bases, the J end by 7 bases, with 11 bases between. CDR3 nucleotides: TGTGCCAGCAGCCTACGGTCTGGCGGGGAGCTGTTTTTT. It is translated as CASSLRSGGELFF.

This clone was seen a few times. The genes are TRBV9 and TRBJ2-2; 7 positions match TRBD1. The CDR3 is 12 amino acids. The junction had 2 bases not matched to a gene; V was cut back by 7 bases and J by 5 bases. Germline V CDR1 and CDR2: SGDLS, YYNGEE. As DNA, the CDR3 is TGTGCCAGCGGCAGGGGGACCGGGGAGCTGTTTTTT. Encoded protein: CASGRGTGELFF.

The chain is built from TRBV28 and TRBJ2-3, with 7 bases aligning to TRBD2. Trimming removed 7 bases from V and 1 base from J; junction bases left unmatched: 5. Germline assignment: CDR1 MDHEN and CDR2 SYDVKM. The CDR3 runs to 14 residues. The CDR3 nucleotides read TGTGCCAGCACCCCGGCGGGGGGCACAGATACGCAGTATTTT. Translating it yields CASTPAGGTDTQYF.

The gene calls are TRBV9 and TRBJ2-5, with D possibly being TRBD1 (6 bases). The CDR3 has 15 amino acids. Germline V CDR1 and CDR2: SGDLS, YYNGEE. The V end lost 0 bases, the J end lost 5 bases, and 14 bases lay between the germline ends. The CDR3 DNA reads TGTGCCAGCAGCGTAGACGGGCAGGGGCGGGAGACCCAGTACTTC. Protein sequence: CASSVDGQGRETQYF. Full variable domain (rest looked up from reference TRBV9 and TRBJ2-5): DSGVTQTPKHLITATGQRVTLRCSPRSGDLSVYWYQQSLDQGLQFLIQYYNGEERAKGNILERFSAQQFPDLHSELNLSSLELGDSALYFCASSVDGQGRETQYFGPGTRLLVL.

This clone was detected only once. The chain carries TRBV15 and TRBJ1-1; D is unresolved. The CDR3 has 14 amino acids. The V gene's germline CDR1 is LNHNV and CDR2 YYDKDF (reference sequence). V was shortened by 7 bases and J by 1 base, with 13 bases between the two germline ends. CDR3 residues: CATTEWGQNTEAFF. Here the CDR3 DNA reads TGTGCCACCACCGAGTGGGGTCAGAACACTGAAGCTTTCTTT.

This clone was observed at least ten times. The chain joins TRBV9 to TRBJ2-7, with D possibly being TRBD2 (5 bases). CDR1 is SGDLS, CDR2 YYNGEE, per germline. There are 14 residues in the CDR3. V was shortened by 0 bases and J by 4 bases, with 11 bases between the two germline ends. The CDR3 coding sequence is TGTGCCAGCAGCGTAGGAGCGGAGCCTTACGAGCAGTACTTC. It codes for CASSVGAEPYEQYF.

CDR3 sequence reads: CASRIRDRVTEAFF. The CDR3 region has the DNA TGTGCCAGCAGAATCCGGGACAGGGTGACTGAAGCTTTCTTT. This chain links TRBV2 with TRBJ1-1; 9 bases fit TRBD1. The CDR3 spans 14 residues. Germline loops: CDR1 SNHLY, CDR2 FYNNEI. Trimming took 6 bases from V and 5 from J; bases not matched to a gene: 7.

The CDR3 sequence is CAISDQATEAFF. CDR3 bases: TGTGCCATCAGCGACCAGGCCACTGAAGCTTTCTTT. This rearrangement joins TRBV10-3 to TRBJ1-1; D gene unclear. The germline V gene has CDR1 ENHRY and CDR2 SYGVKD. CDR3 size: 12 residues. V lost 6 bases to trimming and J lost 4 bases, with 9 bases between them.